This T cell receptor beta chain was recorded in a study of blood T cell repertoires in COVID-19. Study overall: Sites across the United States, Italy and Spain contributed samples from acute and convalescent COVID-19.

TCRdb's copy holds only in-frame clones and misses some; the assay was immunoSEQ multiplex PCR. The sample consists of around 340,000 clones, approximately 91% of them appearing once. The CDR3 is made up of 13 amino acids. V dropped 3 bases and J dropped 6; count of bases not matched to a gene: 2. The germline V gene has CDR1 LNHDA and CDR2 SQIVND (reference sequence). Those who participated ranged in age from roughly 18 to 90 years and resided in roughly 26 US areas. Participants' reported clinical history set cohort assignment. Within the 2 weeks before study entry, each person in the exposed group met a COVID-19 case.

The sequencing input was PBMCs or T cells enriched from blood (not recorded which). The gene calls are TRBV19 and TRBJ2-7; 10 bases fit TRBD1. This sequence originates from a woman aged 25 to 45 who had been exposed to COVID-19. CDR3 protein: CASSIDRGREQYF. CDR3 bases: TGTGCCAGTAGTATTGACAGGGGGCGCGAGCAGTACTTC.